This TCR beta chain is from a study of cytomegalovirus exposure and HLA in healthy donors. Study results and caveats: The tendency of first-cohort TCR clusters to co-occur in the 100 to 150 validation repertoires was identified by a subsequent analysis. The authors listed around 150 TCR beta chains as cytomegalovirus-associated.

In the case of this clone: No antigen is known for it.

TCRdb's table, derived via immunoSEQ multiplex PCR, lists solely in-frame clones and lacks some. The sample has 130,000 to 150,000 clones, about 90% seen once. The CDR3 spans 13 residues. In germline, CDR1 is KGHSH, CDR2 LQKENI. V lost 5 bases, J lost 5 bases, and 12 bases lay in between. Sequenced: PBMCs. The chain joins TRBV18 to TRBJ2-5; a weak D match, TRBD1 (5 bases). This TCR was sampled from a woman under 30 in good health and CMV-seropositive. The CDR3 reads CASSLQVRETQYF. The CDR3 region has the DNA TGTGCCAGCTCATTACAGGTCCGGGAGACCCAGTACTTC.